Presented here are 11 T cell receptor beta chains from one specimen sequenced in a study of blood T cell repertoires in COVID-19. Here immunoSEQ multiplex PCR was the method, and the copy in TCRdb shows in-frame clones only, minus some. The table has roughly 200,000 clones, just under 90% seen once; the top ten hold 0.95% to 1.5%. What was sequenced was PBMCs or T cells enriched from blood (not recorded which). These receptors all come from a man aged 30 to 39 who had recovered from COVID-19.

The chain combines TRBV29-1 with TRBJ1-1; D is uncertain. Germline CDR1 SQVTM, CDR2 ANQGSEA. Trimming shortened V by 4 bases and J by 4 bases, and 19 bases separated the two germline ends. The CDR3 is 15 residues long. The CDR3 nucleotides are TGCAGCGTTGGTGCTGGCGGGGTCGAGGGCACTGAAGCTTTCTTT. It specifies CSVGAGGVEGTEAFF.

CDR3 DNA: TGTGCCAGCAGCTTTCTGGGACAGGGGGCCTACGAGCAGTACTTC. Amino acids: CASSFLGQGAYEQYF. The chain combines TRBV5-5 with TRBJ2-7, with 11 bases fitting TRBD1. Germline lookup yields CDR1 SGHKS and CDR2 YYEKEE (reference sequence). With 2 bases clipped from V and 2 bases from J, the junction kept 3 bases outside the gene matches. The CDR3 covers 15 residues.

This rearrangement joins TRBV18 to TRBJ1-5; 9 nucleotides line up with TRBD1. The junction had 4 bases not matched to a gene; V was cut back by 0 bases and J by 4 bases. The CDR3 spans 16 residues. Germline V gives CDR1 KGHSH, CDR2 LQKENI. The CDR3 region is CASSPPGQGANQPQHF. The CDR3 coding sequence is TGTGCCAGCTCACCACCGGGACAGGGCGCAAATCAGCCCCAGCATTTT.

J is TRBJ2-7 and V is TRBV4-3, with D maybe TRBD2 (6 bases). CDR3 length: 16 residues. Germline V gene sequence: CDR1 LGHNA, CDR2 YSLEER. The V end lost 2 bases, the J end lost 2 bases, and 16 bases lay between the germline ends. The chain's CDR3 is CASSQRRALRTYEQYF. As DNA, the CDR3 is TGCGCCAGCAGCCAAAGGAGGGCTCTTCGGACCTACGAGCAGTACTTC.

This clone came up once. The gene calls are TRBV2 and TRBJ2-1, with a possible D match to TRBD1 (6 bases). Trimming cost V 4 bases and J 7 bases, with 11 bases left between them. Germline CDR1 SNHLY, CDR2 FYNNEI. CDR3 length: 13 amino acids. CDR3 nucleotide sequence: TGTGCCAGCAGTGTGACTCAGGGGAATGAGCAGTTCTTC. This sequence encodes CASSVTQGNEQFF.

This chain uses TRBV3-1 (or the pseudogene TRBV3-2) with TRBJ2-2; 12 nucleotides line up with TRBD2. With 6 bases clipped from V and 5 bases from J, the junction kept 4 bases outside the gene matches. Germline V gene data show CDR1 as LGHDT and CDR2 as YNNKEL (reference sequence). The CDR3 extends over 15 amino acids. CDR3 bases: TGTGCCAGCAGTCTCCTAGCGGGAGGGACCGGGGAGCTGTTTTTT. Encoded protein: CASSLLAGGTGELFF.

The chain employs TRBV15 and TRBJ1-4, with a possible D match to TRBD1 (5 bases). CDR3 length: 15 amino acids. CDR1 is LNHNV, CDR2 YYDKDF, per germline (reference sequence). V was pared by 0 bases and J by 5 bases, with 10 bases between. The chain's CDR3 is CATSREGARNEKLFF. As DNA, the CDR3 is TGTGCCACCAGCAGAGAAGGGGCCAGAAATGAAAAACTGTTTTTT.

V is TRBV5-6 and J is TRBJ1-4; D remains ambiguous. Germline CDR1 reads SGHDT; CDR2 reads YYEEEE. The CDR3 is made up of 14 amino acids. V was cut by 4 bases and J by 8 bases, with 15 bases left in between. DNA for the CDR3: TGTGCCAGCAGCCCGGCGAATGTGAGGGAAAAACTGTTTTTT. Encoded protein: CASSPANVREKLFF.

The chain is built from TRBV10-2 and TRBJ2-2, with a tentative D call TRBD2 (5 bases). The CDR3 spans 15 residues. Germline V lookup: CDR1 WSHSY, CDR2 SAAADI. V lost 2 bases and J lost 7, with 14 bases in between. The CDR3 reads CASSEGLAGVGELFF. The CDR3, as DNA: TGCGCCAGCAGTGAGGGTTTAGCCGGGGTCGGGGAGCTGTTTTTT.

The chain uses TRBV4-2 and TRBJ2-7, with 8 bases fitting TRBD1. Trimming cost V 0 bases and J 6 bases; bases outside gene matches: 7. Germline assignment: CDR1 LGHNA and CDR2 YNFKEQ. The CDR3 has 15 residues. This CDR3 is CASSQDRGQGSEQYF. In nucleotides, the CDR3 is TGTGCCAGCAGCCAAGATAGAGGACAGGGTAGCGAGCAGTACTTC.

The V call is TRBV5-4, the J call TRBJ1-2; possibly TRBD1 for D (5 bases). The CDR3 totals 13 residues. Trimming removed 0 bases from V and 6 bases from J, with 9 bases in between. Per the germline V gene, CDR1 is SGHNT and CDR2 is YYREEE (reference sequence). CDR3: CASSLARANGYTF. Written as DNA, the CDR3 is TGTGCCAGCAGCTTGGCCAGGGCAAATGGCTACACCTTC.